These 19 T cell receptor beta chains were sequenced from one sample in a study of memory CD4+ T cells and cytomegalovirus serostatus (dated by TCRdb to 2018 to 2020). Single viable CD3+CD4+CD8-CD45RO+ cells were sorted as memory CD4+ T cells on a FACSAria II. The method behind the library was the immunoSEQ multiplex PCR assay. Not all clones reach the TCRdb copy of this immuneACCESS table, which keeps in-frame sequences only. Checked studies attribute under half of the gap to unresolved V genes and leave the rest unexplained. In all, the sample holds 85,000 to 100,000 clones, and roughly 80% of those were seen once. Jointly, the top ten make up 3.6% of the sample. Sequenced input: memory CD4+ T cells from blood. The receptors come from an adult in good health and CMV-seropositive.

This CDR3 reads CSALDSGSVETQYF. The CDR3 DNA follows: TGCAGCGCCCTTGACAGCGGGAGTGTTGAGACCCAGTACTTC. The chain links TRBV29-1 to TRBJ2-5, with TRBD2 identical over 8 bases. This CDR3 has 14 residues. Losses at the gene ends were 7 bases for V and 5 bases for J; bases not matched to a gene: 12. From germline, CDR1 is SQVTM and CDR2 ANQGSEA.

The CDR3 loop is CASSVWGTPRTDTQYF. CDR3 DNA: TGTGCCAGCAGCGTATGGGGTACCCCCCGCACAGATACGCAGTATTTT. The chain is built from TRBV9 and TRBJ2-3, with no clear D. Between the trimmed V and J ends, which lost 1 base and 1 base, there was a span of 13 bases. Germline-derived CDR1 and CDR2 are SGDLS and YYNGEE. The CDR3 loop spans 16 amino acids. The whole variable domain, remainder taken from reference TRBV9 and TRBJ2-3, is DSGVTQTPKHLITATGQRVTLRCSPRSGDLSVYWYQQSLDQGLQFLIQYYNGEERAKGNILERFSAQQFPDLHSELNLSSLELGDSALYFCASSVWGTPRTDTQYFGPGTRLTVL.

V usage is TRBV28 and J usage is TRBJ1-5; no definite D call. The V gene's germline CDR1 is MDHEN and CDR2 SYDVKM. The CDR3 loop spans 16 amino acids. Trimming shortened V by 2 bases and J by 2 bases, and 13 bases separated the two germline ends. The CDR3 loop reads CASSLGSRPGNQPQHF. In nucleotides, the CDR3 is TGTGCCAGCAGTTTAGGTTCTAGGCCGGGCAATCAGCCCCAGCATTTT.

The chain recombines TRBV29-1 with TRBJ2-5, with 9 bases aligning to TRBD2. CDR3 length: 13 amino acids. V lost 7 bases, J lost 5 bases, and 8 bases stayed unmatched. Germline V gene lookup returns CDR1 SQVTM and CDR2 ANQGSEA. CDR3 protein: CSAETSGYETQYF. CDR3 in DNA: TGCAGCGCCGAGACTAGCGGCTACGAGACCCAGTACTTC.

The CDR3 sequence: CASSESVARIYEQYF. The CDR3 nucleotides read TGTGCCAGCAGTGAATCCGTCGCCCGGATCTACGAGCAGTACTTC. This chain joins TRBV2 and TRBJ2-7; D remains ambiguous. Trimming removed 2 bases at V and 3 bases at J, with 14 bases between. The CDR3 is made up of 15 amino acids. Germline assignment: CDR1 SNHLY and CDR2 FYNNEI.

This chain links TRBV10-3 with TRBJ2-5; 9 bases agree with TRBD2. The trim removed 3 bases at V and 4 bases at J, leaving 15 bases unmatched. The CDR3 consists of 18 residues. Germline loops: CDR1 ENHRY, CDR2 SYGVKD. Written as DNA, the CDR3 is TGTGCCATCAGTGACCCTGGGGGTAGCGGGAGACTTGGAGAGACCCAGTACTTC. Amino acid sequence: CAISDPGGSGRLGETQYF.

The V call is TRBV19, the J call TRBJ1-5, with D perhaps TRBD1 (5 bases). In germline, CDR1 is LNHDA, CDR2 SQIVND (reference sequence). V dropped 11 bases and J dropped 5 bases, with 19 bases sitting between them. The CDR3 runs to 14 residues. The CDR3 DNA sequence: TGTGCCGCGGGACCCCCGCAGCCCCATCAGCCCCAGCATTTT. Protein sequence: CAAGPPQPHQPQHF.

This chain uses TRBV6-5 with TRBJ1-1; maybe TRBD1 (6 bases). CDR3 length: 13 residues. Germline-derived CDR1 and CDR2 are MNHEY and SVGAGI. Trimming stripped 3 bases from V and 3 bases from J, with 8 bases between. CDR3 DNA sequence: TGTGCCAGCAGTTATGACAGGTACACTGAAGCTTTCTTT. This encodes CASSYDRYTEAFF.

This chain connects TRBV27 to TRBJ2-7, with 7 bases fitting TRBD2. V trimming: 2 bases; J trimming: 1 base; junction bases outside the gene matches: 5. Germline V gene lookup returns CDR1 MNHEY and CDR2 SMNVEV (reference sequence). The CDR3 totals 15 residues. The DNA for the CDR3 is TGTGCCAGCAGTTTAACACTAGCGTCATCCTACGAGCAGTACTTC. Protein product: CASSLTLASSYEQYF.

This chain connects TRBV29-1 to TRBJ2-1; D assignment may be TRBD1 or TRBD2 (7 bases each). From germline, CDR1 is SQVTM and CDR2 ANQGSEA. V was cut by 7 bases and J by 2 bases, with 15 bases left in between. This CDR3 spans 14 amino acids. The CDR3: CSAATGTTYNEQFF. CDR3 sequence (DNA): TGCAGCGCAGCGACAGGGACTACCTACAATGAGCAGTTCTTC.

The chain has TRBV6-5 and TRBJ2-7; 7 bases match TRBD1. CDR1 is MNHEY and CDR2 is SVGAGI in the germline V gene. The CDR3 is 14 residues long. J gave up 3 bases and V 5 bases, and 7 bases lay outside the gene matches. This chain's CDR3 is CASSRQGEGYEQYF. CDR3 DNA sequence: TGTGCCAGCAGTCGACAGGGAGAGGGCTACGAGCAGTACTTC.

This rearrangement joins TRBV29-1 to TRBJ1-4; D remains unclear. The CDR3 is made up of 13 amino acids. In germline, CDR1 is SQVTM, CDR2 ANQGSEA. Between the trimmed V and J ends, which lost 4 bases and 8 bases, there was a span of 14 bases. The CDR3 nucleotides are TGCAGCGTTGGTCCCTCCTCGGGGGAAAAACTGTTTTTT. This sequence encodes CSVGPSSGEKLFF.

V and J are TRBV5-1 and TRBJ2-1, with D perhaps TRBD1 or TRBD2 (7 bases each). Germline V gene sequence: CDR1 SGHRS, CDR2 YFSETQ. Deletions cut 3 bases from V and 8 bases from J, with 27 bases between. The CDR3 spans 18 residues. The CDR3 region is CASSWAPGGAGASYEQFF. As DNA, the CDR3 is TGCGCCAGCAGCTGGGCCCCAGGGGGGGCGGGAGCATCGTATGAGCAGTTCTTC. The full variable domain, its missing parts supplied by reference TRBV5-1 and TRBJ2-1, is KAGVTQTPRYLIKTRGQQVTLSCSPISGHRSVSWYQQTPGQGLQFLFEYFSETQRNKGNFPGRFSGRQFSNSRSEMNVSTLELGDSALYLCASSWAPGGAGASYEQFFGPGTRLTVL.

V and J are TRBV2 and TRBJ2-7; TRBD2 matches 11 bases. Per the germline V gene, CDR1 is SNHLY and CDR2 is FYNNEI. V shed 6 bases, J shed 2 bases, and the junction held 6 bases outside the gene matches. CDR3 length: 15 amino acids. The CDR3 DNA sequence: TGTGCCAGCAGCCTCCTAGCGGGGGGAACCTACGAGCAGTACTTC. Its protein is CASSLLAGGTYEQYF.

The V and J genes are TRBV19 and TRBJ2-1; 8 nucleotides line up with TRBD1. CDR3 size: 13 residues. J was trimmed by 9 bases and V by 6 bases; bases with no gene match: 7. In germline, CDR1 is LNHDA, CDR2 SQIVND (reference sequence). CDR3 DNA sequence: TGTGCCAGTAGCCCCAGACAGGGGACTGAGCAGTTCTTC. Translation gives CASSPRQGTEQFF.

The rearrangement links TRBV28 to TRBJ2-4; TRBD1 matches at 10 bases. This CDR3 contains 18 residues. The ends lost 5 bases at V and 3 bases at J; junction bases unmatched: 13. Germline V gives CDR1 MDHEN, CDR2 SYDVKM. The CDR3 is CASSPAGTGVSGKNIQYF. In nucleotides, the CDR3 is TGTGCCAGCAGTCCCGCCGGGACAGGGGTTTCGGGCAAAAACATTCAGTACTTC.

This clone has just a few counts. V usage is TRBV4-2 and J usage is TRBJ2-3; TRBD2 matches at 14 bases. J lost 6 bases, V lost 5 bases, and 10 bases had no gene match. Germline CDR1 and CDR2: LGHNA and YNFKEQ. CDR3 length equals 17 residues. The CDR3 DNA is TGTGCCAGCAGCGCCAGACTAGCGGGAGGGGTCCCGGATACGCAGTATTTT. Translated, it gives CASSARLAGGVPDTQYF.

J is TRBJ2-7 and V is TRBV5-1; D may be TRBD1 or TRBD2 (5 bases each). Germline V gene sequence: CDR1 SGHRS, CDR2 YFSETQ. V shed 2 bases and J shed 3 bases, with 24 bases lying between them. The CDR3 consists of 18 residues. CDR3 amino acids: CASSFGAPTDGFIYEQYF. CDR3 bases: TGCGCCAGCAGCTTCGGGGCCCCAACGGACGGCTTCATCTACGAGCAGTACTTC. Variable domain in full (rest from reference TRBV5-1 and TRBJ2-7): KAGVTQTPRYLIKTRGQQVTLSCSPISGHRSVSWYQQTPGQGLQFLFEYFSETQRNKGNFPGRFSGRQFSNSRSEMNVSTLELGDSALYLCASSFGAPTDGFIYEQYFGPGTRLTVT.

The chain recombines TRBV28 with TRBJ1-1; 7 nucleotides match TRBD1. V shed 4 bases, J shed 1 base, and the junction held 15 bases outside the gene matches. CDR3 length equals 18 residues. Germline V CDR1 and CDR2: MDHEN, SYDVKM. CDR3 bases: TGTGCCAGCAGTTACGCCACCCTGACAGGGAGGAGGAACACTGAAGCTTTCTTT. Amino acid sequence: CASSYATLTGRRNTEAFF.